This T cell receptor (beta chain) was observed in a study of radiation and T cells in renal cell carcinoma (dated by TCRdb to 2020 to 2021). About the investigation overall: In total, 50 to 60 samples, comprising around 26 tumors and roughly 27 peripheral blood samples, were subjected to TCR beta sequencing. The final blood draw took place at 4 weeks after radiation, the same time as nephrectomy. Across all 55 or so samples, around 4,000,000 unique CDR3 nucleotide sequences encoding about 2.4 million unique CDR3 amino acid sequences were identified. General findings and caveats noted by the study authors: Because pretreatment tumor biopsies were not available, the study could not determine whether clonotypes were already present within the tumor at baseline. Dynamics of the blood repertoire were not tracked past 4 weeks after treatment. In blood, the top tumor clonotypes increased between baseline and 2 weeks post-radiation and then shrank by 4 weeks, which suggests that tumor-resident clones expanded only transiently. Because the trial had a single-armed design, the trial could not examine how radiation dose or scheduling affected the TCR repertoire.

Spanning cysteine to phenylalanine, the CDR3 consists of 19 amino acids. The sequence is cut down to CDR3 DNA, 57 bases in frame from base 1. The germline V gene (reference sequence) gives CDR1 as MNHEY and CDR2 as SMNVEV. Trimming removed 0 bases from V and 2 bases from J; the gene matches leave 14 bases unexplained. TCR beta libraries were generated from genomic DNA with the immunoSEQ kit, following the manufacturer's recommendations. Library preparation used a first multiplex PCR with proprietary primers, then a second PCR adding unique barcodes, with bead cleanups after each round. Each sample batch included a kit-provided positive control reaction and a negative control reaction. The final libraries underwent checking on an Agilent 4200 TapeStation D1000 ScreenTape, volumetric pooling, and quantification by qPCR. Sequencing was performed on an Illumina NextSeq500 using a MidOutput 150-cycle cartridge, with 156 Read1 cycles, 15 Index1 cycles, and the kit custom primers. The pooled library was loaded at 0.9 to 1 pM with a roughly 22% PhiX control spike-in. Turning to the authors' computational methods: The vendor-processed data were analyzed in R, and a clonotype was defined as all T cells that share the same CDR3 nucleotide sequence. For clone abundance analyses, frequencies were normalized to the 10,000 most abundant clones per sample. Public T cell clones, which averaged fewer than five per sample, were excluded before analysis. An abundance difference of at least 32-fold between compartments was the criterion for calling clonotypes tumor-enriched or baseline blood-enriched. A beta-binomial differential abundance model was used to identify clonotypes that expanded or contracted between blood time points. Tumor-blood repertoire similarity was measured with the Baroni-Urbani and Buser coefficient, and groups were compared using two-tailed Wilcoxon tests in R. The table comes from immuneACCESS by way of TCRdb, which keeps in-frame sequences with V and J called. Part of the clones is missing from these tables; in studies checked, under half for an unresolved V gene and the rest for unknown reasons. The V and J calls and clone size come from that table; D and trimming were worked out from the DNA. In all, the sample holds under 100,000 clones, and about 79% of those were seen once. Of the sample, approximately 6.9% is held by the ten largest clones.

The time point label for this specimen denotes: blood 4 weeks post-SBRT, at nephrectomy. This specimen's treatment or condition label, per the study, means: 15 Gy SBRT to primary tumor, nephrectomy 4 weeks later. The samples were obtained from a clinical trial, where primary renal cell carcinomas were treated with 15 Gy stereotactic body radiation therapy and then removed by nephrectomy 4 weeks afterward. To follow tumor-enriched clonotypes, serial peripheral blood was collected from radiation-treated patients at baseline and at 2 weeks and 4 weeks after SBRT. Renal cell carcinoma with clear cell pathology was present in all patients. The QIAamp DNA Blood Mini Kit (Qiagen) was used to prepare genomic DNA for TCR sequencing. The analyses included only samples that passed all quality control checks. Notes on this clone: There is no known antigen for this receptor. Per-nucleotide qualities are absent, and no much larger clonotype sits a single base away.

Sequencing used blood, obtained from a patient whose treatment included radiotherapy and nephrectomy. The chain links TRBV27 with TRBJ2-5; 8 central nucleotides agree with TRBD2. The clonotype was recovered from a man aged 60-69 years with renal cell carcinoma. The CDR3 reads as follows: CASSLSKTSGRTAQETQYF. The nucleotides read TGTGCCAGCAGTTTATCTAAGACCAGCGGGAGAACCGCTCAAGAGACCCAGTACTTC.